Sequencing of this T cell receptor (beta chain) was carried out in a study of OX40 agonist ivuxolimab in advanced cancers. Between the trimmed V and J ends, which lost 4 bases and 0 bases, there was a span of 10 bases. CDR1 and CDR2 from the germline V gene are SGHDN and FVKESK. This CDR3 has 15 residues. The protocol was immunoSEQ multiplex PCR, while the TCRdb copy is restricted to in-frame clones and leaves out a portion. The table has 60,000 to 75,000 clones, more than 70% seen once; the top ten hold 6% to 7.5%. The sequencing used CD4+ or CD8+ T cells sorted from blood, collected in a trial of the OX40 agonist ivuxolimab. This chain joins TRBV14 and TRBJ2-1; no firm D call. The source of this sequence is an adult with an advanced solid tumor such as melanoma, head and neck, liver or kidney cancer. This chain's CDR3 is CASSRDLSSYNEQFF. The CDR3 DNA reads TGTGCCAGCAGCCGTGACTTGAGCTCCTACAATGAGCAGTTCTTC. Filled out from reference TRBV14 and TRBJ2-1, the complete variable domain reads EAGVTQFPSHSVIEKGQTVTLRCDPISGHDNLYWYRRVMGKEIKFLLHFVKESKQDESGMPNNRFLAERTGGTYSTLKVQPAELEDSGVYFCASSRDLSSYNEQFFGPGTRLTVL.